These 8 T cell receptor beta chains were all obtained from the same sample, sequenced in a study of blood T cells in healthy people across ages. The use of a sample-barcoded 5' primer and a J-beta primer mix characterized a second PCR of roughly 6 to 11 cycles. One entry per CDR3 protein, called by TCRdb with MiXCR from the 5' RACE reads. Among some 1.4 million distinct CDR3 sequences, 40% to 50% were seen once, and the ten largest hold approximately 7.9%. Sequencing was carried out using blood. These TCRs come from a woman between 18 and 29 years old in good health.

This chain connects TRBV7-9 to TRBJ2-7, with D possibly matching TRBD2 (5 bases). Per germline, CDR1 SEHNR and CDR2 FQNEAQ (reference sequence). CDR3 length equals 12 residues. Trimming took off 7 bases at V and 4 bases at J, with 11 bases between the two ends. CDR3 amino acids: CASKRADYEQYF. The CDR3 DNA follows: TGTGCCAGCAAGAGGGCAGATTACGAGCAGTACTTC.

V gene TRBV6-1 combines with J gene TRBJ2-5; 7 bases match TRBD2. The assigned J gene may be wrong: the sequence end matches TRBJ2-7 better. Germline CDR1 reads MNHNS; CDR2 reads SASEGT. The CDR3 has 15 amino acids. The CDR3 region is CASSDPRDYAPEQYF. The CDR3, as DNA: TGTGCCAGCAGTGATCCCCGGGACTATGCCCCCGAGCAGTACTTC.

The chain uses TRBV7-2 and TRBJ1-4, with 7 bases identical to TRBD1. V trimming: 5 bases; J trimming: 8 bases; junction bases outside the gene matches: 11. This CDR3 comprises 15 residues. From germline, CDR1 is SGHTA and CDR2 FQGNSA. The CDR3 bases are TGTGCCAGCAGCCCCGGACAGGCCTTGAGGGAAAAACTGTTTTTT. Translating gives CASSPGQALREKLFF.

The CDR3 spells CSLTPGTEAFF. The CDR3 bases are TGCAGTTTGACCCCCGGGACTGAAGCTTTCTTT. This chain uses TRBV20-1 with TRBJ1-1, with D uncertain. Germline V lookup: CDR1 DFQATT, CDR2 SNEGSKA (reference sequence). V was clipped by 8 bases and J by 5 bases, with 12 bases between them. This CDR3 is built from 11 residues.

The J gene is TRBJ2-1, the V gene TRBV30, with D hard to call. The CDR3 spans 12 residues. V gave up 0 bases and J gave up 10 bases, with 10 bases separating them. The germline V gene encodes CDR1 GTSNPN and CDR2 SVGIG (reference sequence). This CDR3 is CAWSVVMKEQFF. CDR3 nucleotides: TGTGCCTGGAGTGTAGTTATGAAAGAGCAGTTCTTC.

The J gene is TRBJ2-7, the V gene TRBV6-6; 9 bases map to TRBD2. V gave up 6 bases and J gave up 0 bases; unmatched junction bases: 6. CDR3 length: 15 residues. The germline V gene has CDR1 MNHNY and CDR2 SVGAGI (reference sequence). DNA of the CDR3: TGTGCCAGCAGCAGCGGGGGGACTAGCTCCTACGAGCAGTACTTC. Translated: CASSSGGTSSYEQYF.

This clonotype was counted only a few times. The chain recombines TRBV7-2 with TRBJ2-5, with 13 bases matching TRBD2. CDR3 length equals 15 residues. Looked up from germline, CDR1 is SGHTA and CDR2 is FQGNSA. V lost 5 bases and J lost 5; bases outside the gene matches: 5. The CDR3 reads CASSHRTSGSETQYF. The CDR3 DNA sequence: TGTGCCAGCAGCCACCGGACTAGCGGGAGTGAGACCCAGTACTTC.

This clonotype showed up just a few times. The chain couples TRBV28 to TRBJ2-5; D may match TRBD1 or TRBD2 (5 bases each). The germline CDR1 and CDR2 sequences are MDHEN and SYDVKM. The CDR3 consists of 13 residues. Trimming took 9 bases from V and 1 from J, leaving 12 bases between them. The CDR3 DNA follows: TGTGCCAGTGGGGGAGCCACCCAAGAGACCCAGTACTTC. Amino acids: CASGGATQETQYF.